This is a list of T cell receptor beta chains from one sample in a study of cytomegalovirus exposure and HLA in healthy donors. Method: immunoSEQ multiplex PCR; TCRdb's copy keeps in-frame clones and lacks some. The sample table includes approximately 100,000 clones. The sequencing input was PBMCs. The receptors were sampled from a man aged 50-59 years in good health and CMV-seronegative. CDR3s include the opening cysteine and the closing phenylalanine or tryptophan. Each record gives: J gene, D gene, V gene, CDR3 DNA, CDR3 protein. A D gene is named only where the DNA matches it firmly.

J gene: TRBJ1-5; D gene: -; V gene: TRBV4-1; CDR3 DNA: TGCGCCAGCAGCCAACCTGGACAGTCAGATCAGCCCCAGCATTTT; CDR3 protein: CASSQPGQSDQPQHF
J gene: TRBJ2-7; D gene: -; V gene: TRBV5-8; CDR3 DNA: TGTGCCAGCACCCCAACGCAGGGGAGGGGACTTGAGCAGTACTTC; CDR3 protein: CASTPTQGRGLEQYF
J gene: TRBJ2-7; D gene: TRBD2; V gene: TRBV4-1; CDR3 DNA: TGCGCCAGCAGCCAAGTGCAACTAGCGGGTTACGAGCAGTACTTC; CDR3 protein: CASSQVQLAGYEQYF
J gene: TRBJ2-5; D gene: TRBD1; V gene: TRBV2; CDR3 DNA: TGTGCCAGCAGTGGACAGGGCCCGTCGGAGACCCAGTACTTC; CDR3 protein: CASSGQGPSETQYF
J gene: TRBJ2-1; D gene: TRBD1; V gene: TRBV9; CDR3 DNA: TGTGCCAGCAGCGTAGGGACAGGGTCTACCTACAATGAGCAGTTCTTC; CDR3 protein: CASSVGTGSTYNEQFF
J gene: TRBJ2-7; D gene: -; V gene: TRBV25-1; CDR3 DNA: TGTGCCAGCAGTGAATTTGGGCGCTACGAGCAGTACTTC; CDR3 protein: CASSEFGRYEQYF
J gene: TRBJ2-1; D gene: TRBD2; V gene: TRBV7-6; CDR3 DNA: TGTGCCAGCAGCCAAAAAGCGGGAGGGCTCTATGAGCAGTTCTTC; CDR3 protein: CASSQKAGGLYEQFF
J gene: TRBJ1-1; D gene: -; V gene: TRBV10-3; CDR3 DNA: TGTGCCATCAGTGAGAACAGCCCGAACGCTGAAGCTTTCTTT; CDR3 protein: CAISENSPNAEAFF
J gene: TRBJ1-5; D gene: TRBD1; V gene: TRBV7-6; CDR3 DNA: TGTGCCAGCAGCTTAACCGGGACAGGGGACCAGCCCCAGCATTTT; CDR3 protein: CASSLTGTGDQPQHF
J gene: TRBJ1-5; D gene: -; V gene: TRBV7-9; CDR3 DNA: TGTGCCAGCAGCTCCACAGGGAGTAATCAGCCCCAGCATTTT; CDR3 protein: CASSSTGSNQPQHF
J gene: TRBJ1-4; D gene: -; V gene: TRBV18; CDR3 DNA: TGTGCCAGCTCACCTCAGGGTTCAACTAATGAAAAACTGTTTTTT; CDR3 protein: CASSPQGSTNEKLFF
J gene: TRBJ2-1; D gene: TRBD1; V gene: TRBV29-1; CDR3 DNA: TGCAGCGTTGAAAGGACAGGGCTGTCCTACAATGAGCAGTTCTTC; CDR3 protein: CSVERTGLSYNEQFF
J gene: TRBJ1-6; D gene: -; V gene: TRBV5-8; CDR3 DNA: TGTGCCAGCATCCCTGGGGGGGGTTACTGGAATTCACCCCTCCACTTT; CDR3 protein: CASIPGGGYWNSPLHF
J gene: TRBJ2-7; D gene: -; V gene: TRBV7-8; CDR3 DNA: TGTGCCAGCAGCCCATTCGTTGAGGGTAGATACGAGCAGTACTTC; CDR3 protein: CASSPFVEGRYEQYF
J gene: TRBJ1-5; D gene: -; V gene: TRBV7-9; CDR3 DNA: TGTGCCAGCAGCCCCTCCGGGGGGCCTAGCAATCAGCCCCAGCATTTT; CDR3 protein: CASSPSGGPSNQPQHF
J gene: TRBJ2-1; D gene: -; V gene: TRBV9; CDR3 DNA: TGTGCCAGCAGCGTAGAGGTAGGGGGCTACAATGAGCAGTTCTTC; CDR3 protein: CASSVEVGGYNEQFF